This T cell receptor beta chain was documented in a study of CD8+ T cells in alopecia areata. Treatment meaning: oral pan-JAK inhibitor, 5-10 mg twice daily. Germline trimming cut 5 bases from V and 5 bases from J; bases unmatched to any gene: 18. CDR3 length equals 18 residues. Germline CDR1 reads LGHNT; CDR2 reads FRNRAP. Extracted RNA was reverse transcribed into cDNA, the sequencing template. Clones were read by immunoSEQ multiplex PCR, and TCRdb kept only the in-frame ones, dropping some. Of about 100,000 clones listed, roughly 56% are singletons. This clonotype was obtained from a human donor with alopecia areata. The sample in question was CD8+ T cells sorted from blood, obtained at week 56, from a patient treated with tofacitinib. V gene TRBV12-5 combines with J gene TRBJ1-5; 7 bases agree with TRBD1. In DNA form, the CDR3 reads TGTGCTAGTGGTCCCGGGCTGGTAGGGGGCCCAGGTTATCAGCCCCAGCATTTT. Residues: CASGPGLVGGPGYQPQHF.